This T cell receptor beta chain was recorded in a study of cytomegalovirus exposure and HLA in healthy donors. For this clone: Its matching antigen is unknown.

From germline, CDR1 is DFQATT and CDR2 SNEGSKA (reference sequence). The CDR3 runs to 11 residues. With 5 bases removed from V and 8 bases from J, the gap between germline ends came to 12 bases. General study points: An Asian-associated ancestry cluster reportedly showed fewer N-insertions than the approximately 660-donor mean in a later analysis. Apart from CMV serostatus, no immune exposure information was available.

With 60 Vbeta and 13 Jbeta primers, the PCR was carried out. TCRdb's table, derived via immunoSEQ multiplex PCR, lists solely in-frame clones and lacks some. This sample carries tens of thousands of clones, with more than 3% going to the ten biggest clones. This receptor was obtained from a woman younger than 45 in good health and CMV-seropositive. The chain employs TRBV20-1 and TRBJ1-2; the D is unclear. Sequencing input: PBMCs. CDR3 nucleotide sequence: TGCAGTGCTTCGGTGGTTCCGGGCTACACCTTC. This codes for CSASVVPGYTF.